Here is one T cell receptor beta chain with its context. The antigen it binds to is not known. The input lacks base qualities; no much larger clone sits a single base away. The data originate from a study of CD4 and CD8 cells across lung adenocarcinoma regions listed by TCRdb under 2018. The study in broad terms: The study compared tumor centers with tumor margins to examine intratumor heterogeneity of the T cell receptor repertoire.

Looking up the germline V gene yields CDR1 MNHNS and CDR2 SASEGT. The CDR3 numbers 15 residues from cysteine through phenylalanine. Only the CDR3 DNA stays, 45 bases, in frame from base 1. V lost 1 base and J lost 8 bases; the stretch between them is 15 bases long. Donors were patients with localized lung adenocarcinoma, a subtype of non-small cell lung cancer. These samples came from the centers of localized lung adenocarcinomas. For TCR repertoire analysis, CD4+ T cells taken from tumor tissue were profiled apart from CD8+ T cells. The method behind the library was PCR. Sequenced on a HiSeq X Ten. TCRdb reran the public reads through fastp at Q25 and MiXCR, keeping productive beta chains. Rows are unified per CDR3 protein, each entry keeping the most common DNA and genes. The sample includes 2,300 or so distinct CDR3 sequences, with less than 80% observed a single time. The leading ten clones occupy roughly 20% of the sample.

Recombination linked TRBV6-1 to TRBJ2-1, with the D gene call left open. The TCR originated in a female donor with lung adenocarcinoma. The CD4 and CD8 labels of this study may be unreliable. Sequences were obtained from CD4+ T cells from the center of a lung tumor. The sample's cell subset or site, from its label and the paper: tumor center region. CDR3 sequence: CASSEETVSWDEQFF. The DNA is as follows: TGTGCCAGCAGTGAAGAAACTGTTAGTTGGGATGAGCAGTTCTTC.